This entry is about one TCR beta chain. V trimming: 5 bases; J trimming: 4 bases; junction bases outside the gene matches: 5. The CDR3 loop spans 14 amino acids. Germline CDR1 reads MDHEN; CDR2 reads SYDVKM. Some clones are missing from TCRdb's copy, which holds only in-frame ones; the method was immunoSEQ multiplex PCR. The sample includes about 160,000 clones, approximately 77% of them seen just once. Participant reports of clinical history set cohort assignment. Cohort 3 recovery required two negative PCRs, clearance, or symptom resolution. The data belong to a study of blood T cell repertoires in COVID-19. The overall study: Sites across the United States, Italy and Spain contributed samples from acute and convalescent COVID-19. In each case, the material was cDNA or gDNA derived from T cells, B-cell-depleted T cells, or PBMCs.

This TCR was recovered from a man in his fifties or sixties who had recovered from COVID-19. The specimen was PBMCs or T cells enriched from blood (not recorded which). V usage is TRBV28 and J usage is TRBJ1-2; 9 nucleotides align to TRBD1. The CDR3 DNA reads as TGTGCCAGCAGTCTCGGACAGGGGTTCTATGGCTACACCTTC. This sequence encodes CASSLGQGFYGYTF.